Presented here are 30 T cell receptor beta chains from one specimen sequenced in a study of regulatory T cells in long-lasting Graves disease. Time point given: persistent/refractory GD, antithyroid drugs over 5 years with positive TRAb. Researchers made the TCR library from RNA that was extracted from PBMCs. With iRepertoire HTBI primers and Arm-PCR of CDR3 regions, TCR beta libraries were built. TCRdb reprocessed the multiplex PCR reads with MiXCR, giving one entry per CDR3 protein. The sample includes roughly 470,000 distinct CDR3 sequences, around 21% of them seen just once. This specimen consisted of peripheral blood mononuclear cells (PBMCs), obtained when the disease was refractory, from a patient treated with antithyroid drugs. The receptors originated from a female donor with Graves disease.

The V and J genes are TRBV5-5 and TRBJ2-1, with D maybe TRBD2 (6 bases). This CDR3 contains 15 residues. Per the germline V gene, CDR1 is SGHKS and CDR2 is YYEKEE (reference sequence). Deletions cut 2 bases from V and 1 base from J, with 10 bases between. CDR3 sequence: CASSFDGSSYNEQFF. CDR3 DNA: TGTGCCAGCAGCTTCGACGGGAGTTCCTACAATGAGCAGTTCTTC.

This clonotype showed up just a few times. The V gene is TRBV28, the J gene TRBJ2-3, with 7 bases matching TRBD2. V lost 1 base to trimming and J lost 2 bases; unmatched junction nucleotides: 18. The CDR3 has 20 amino acids. Germline-derived CDR1 and CDR2 are MDHEN and SYDVKM. CDR3 loop: CASSLSPVPPGGFFTDTQYF. CDR3 nucleotides: TGTGCCAGCAGTTTATCCCCGGTTCCACCGGGGGGATTTTTCACAGATACGCAGTATTTT.

Concerning this clonotype: This may be a read error, as it is one base from a much larger clone. This rearrangement joins TRBV6-1 to TRBJ2-7, with 14 bases fitting TRBD2. The V gene's germline CDR1 is MNHNS and CDR2 SASEGT. Trimming cost V 8 bases and J 5 bases; bases outside gene matches: 8. The CDR3 covers 15 residues. CDR3 protein: CASRGLAGVSHEQYF. CDR3 in DNA: TGTGCCAGCCGGGGACTAGCGGGAGTGTCCCACGAGCAGTACTTC.

The chain links TRBV28 to TRBJ2-3; 8 bases map to TRBD1. Germline V gene data show CDR1 as MDHEN and CDR2 as SYDVKM. The CDR3 has 16 residues. After removal of 5 bases from V and 1 base from J, the junction contained 8 bases not matched to a gene. The CDR3 here is CASSQLRGQGTDTQYF. The CDR3, as DNA: TGTGCCAGCAGTCAGCTCCGGGGACAGGGCACAGATACGCAGTATTTT.

This clonotype was found a few times. V is TRBV19 and J is TRBJ1-1; D may be TRBD1 (6 bases). The germline gives CDR1 LNHDA, CDR2 SQIVND (reference sequence). This CDR3 comprises 15 residues. V lost 9 bases and J lost 1, with 18 bases in between. The DNA for the CDR3 is TGTGCCAGCCGGACAGCCGGGGTTTCGAACACTGAAGCTTTCTTT. Protein sequence: CASRTAGVSNTEAFF.

V usage is TRBV27 and J usage is TRBJ1-5; D not resolved. The CDR3 runs 16 residues. Germline CDR1 reads MNHEY; CDR2 reads SMNVEV (reference sequence). Trimming stripped 0 bases from V and 2 bases from J, with 11 bases between. CDR3 loop: CASSLSLGEGNQPQHF. The CDR3 DNA reads TGTGCCAGCAGTTTATCTCTTGGGGAAGGCAATCAGCCCCAGCATTTT.

This clonotype was detected only a few times. The V gene is TRBV4-2, the J gene TRBJ1-2; D is unclear. V lost 1 base to trimming and J lost 5 bases, with 11 bases between them. The CDR3 contains 14 residues. Per the germline V gene, CDR1 is LGHNA and CDR2 is YNFKEQ. CDR3 sequence: CASSQVGIGYGYTF. The CDR3 DNA reads as TGTGCCAGCAGCCAAGTAGGGATCGGTTATGGCTACACCTTC.

The chain employs TRBV27 and TRBJ1-5; 8 bases are a match to TRBD1. Germline assignment: CDR1 MNHEY and CDR2 SMNVEV (reference sequence). This CDR3 has 15 residues. With V trimmed by 4 bases and J by 2 bases, 4 bases remained unmatched. The CDR3 is CASSSVTGGNQPQHF. The CDR3 bases are TGTGCCAGCAGTTCGGTGACAGGGGGCAATCAGCCCCAGCATTTT.

The chain uses TRBV7-3 and TRBJ2-7, with D hard to call. CDR1 and CDR2 (germline): SGHTA, FQGTGA. The CDR3 extends over 13 amino acids. The V end lost 1 base, the J end lost 5 bases, and 9 bases lay between the germline ends. CDR3 amino acids: CASSLIFSDEQYF. CDR3 nucleotide sequence: TGTGCCAGCAGCTTAATTTTCAGCGACGAGCAGTACTTC.

This clonotype was seen a few times. The chain carries TRBV19 and TRBJ1-5; D uncertain. There are 17 residues in the CDR3. Germline-derived CDR1 and CDR2 are LNHDA and SQIVND (reference sequence). Trimming took 4 bases from V and 0 from J, leaving 16 bases between them. CDR3 nucleotide sequence: TGTGCCAGTAGTACCAACCCTTTGGTTTATAGCAATCAGCCCCAGCATTTT. It translates to CASSTNPLVYSNQPQHF.

CDR3 sequence: CASSLGGTGAVYEQYF. The CDR3 DNA reads as TGCGCCAGCAGCTTGGGCGGGACAGGGGCGGTCTACGAGCAGTACTTC. This rearrangement joins TRBV5-1 to TRBJ2-7, with 10 bases that match TRBD1. The CDR3 totals 16 residues. CDR1 is SGHRS and CDR2 is YFSETQ in the germline V gene. Trimming at V came to 0 bases and at J to 3 bases, leaving 6 bases not matched to a gene.

As concerns this clonotype: A much larger clone lies a single base off, so this may be a read error. This chain links TRBV7-2 with TRBJ2-7, with 13 bases lining up with TRBD2. The CDR3 length is 14 residues. From germline, CDR1 is SGHTA and CDR2 FQGNSA. With V trimmed by 5 bases and J by 5 bases, 3 bases remained unmatched. The CDR3 spells CASSRGLAGNEQYF. CDR3 sequence (DNA): TGTGCCAGCAGCAGGGGACTAGCGGGAAACGAGCAGTACTTC.

The chain couples TRBV30 to TRBJ2-2, with 8 positions matching TRBD2. Germline trimming cut 4 bases from V and 7 bases from J; bases unmatched to any gene: 5. Germline values: CDR1 GTSNPN, CDR2 SVGIG (reference sequence). The CDR3 length is 13 residues. This chain's CDR3 is CAWNGRARGELFF. The DNA of the CDR3 is TGTGCCTGGAACGGGAGGGCCCGCGGGGAGCTGTTTTTT.

Concerning this clonotype: This could be a read error, since a much larger clone is one nucleotide away. CDR3 sequence (DNA): TGTGCCAGCAGAGATAGGGGAATGGCGCATCGGCCCCAGCATTTT. Protein product: CASRDRGMAHRPQHF. The J gene is TRBJ1-5, the V gene TRBV28; D may be TRBD1 (5 bases). Trimming took 6 bases from V and 9 from J, leaving 21 bases between them. CDR3 size: 15 residues. The germline CDR1 and CDR2 sequences are MDHEN and SYDVKM.

The chain combines TRBV7-2 with TRBJ1-1; 8 bases fit TRBD1. The CDR3 contains 17 residues. Germline V gives CDR1 SGHTA, CDR2 FQGNSA. V gave up 5 bases and J gave up 1 base; unmatched junction bases: 12. The CDR3 nucleotides read TGTGCCAGCAGCGTTCCCAGGGGGCAGGCATGGAACACTGAAGCTTTCTTT. This translates into CASSVPRGQAWNTEAFF.

This chain links TRBV5-1 with TRBJ2-1, with 14 positions matching TRBD2. Germline V gene data show CDR1 as SGHRS and CDR2 as YFSETQ. V lost 3 bases and J lost 3; bases outside the gene matches: 14. The CDR3 sequence is 20 residues long. The CDR3 here is CASSWAGGRGLAGVYNEQFF. The CDR3 nucleotides read TGCGCCAGCAGCTGGGCGGGGGGCCGGGGACTAGCGGGAGTCTACAATGAGCAGTTCTTC.

This clonotype came up many times. The V call is TRBV7-2, the J call TRBJ2-7; D is unclear. V dropped 3 bases and J dropped 6 bases, with 9 bases sitting between them. Germline loops: CDR1 SGHTA, CDR2 FQGNSA. This CDR3 contains 12 residues. This CDR3 reads CASSLDGLEQYF. In nucleotides, the CDR3 is TGTGCCAGCAGCTTGGACGGTCTCGAGCAGTACTTC.

This chain connects TRBV4-1 to TRBJ2-7, with 8 bases that match TRBD1. CDR3 length equals 14 residues. Losses at the gene ends were 2 bases for V and 7 bases for J; bases not matched to a gene: 7. From germline, CDR1 is MGHRA and CDR2 YSYEKL. The CDR3 region has the DNA TGCGCCAGCAGCCAAACCGGACAGGGCTGGGAGCAGTACTTC. Amino acids: CASSQTGQGWEQYF.

This clonotype has a handful of counts. This chain connects TRBV6-1 to TRBJ1-6; D may be TRBD1 (6 bases). The CDR3 loop spans 13 amino acids. Trimming removed 6 bases from V and 3 bases from J, with 6 bases in between. CDR1 is MNHNS, CDR2 SASEGT, per germline. The CDR3 region has the DNA TGTGCCAGCAGGGGACACTATAATTCACCCCTCCACTTT. Its translation is CASRGHYNSPLHF.

This clonotype was observed a few times. This chain joins TRBV27 and TRBJ1-1, with 9 positions matching TRBD1. The V and J ends lost 0 bases and 7 bases, in that order; junction bases with no gene match: 6. From germline, CDR1 is MNHEY and CDR2 SMNVEV (reference sequence). CDR3 length: 15 residues. Here the CDR3 reads CASSLSNRGHGEAFF. The CDR3 DNA sequence: TGTGCCAGCAGTTTATCAAACAGGGGGCATGGTGAAGCTTTCTTT.

The chain couples TRBV20-1 to TRBJ2-5; D uncertain. Per germline, CDR1 DFQATT and CDR2 SNEGSKA (reference sequence). V was pared by 3 bases and J by 0 bases, with 2 bases between. The CDR3 contains 11 residues. The chain's CDR3 is CSASHQETQYF. Here the CDR3 DNA reads TGCAGTGCTAGTCACCAAGAGACCCAGTACTTC.

This clonotype showed up just a few times. This sequence joins TRBV29-1 and TRBJ2-5, with D possibly being TRBD2 (5 bases). There are 13 residues in the CDR3. CDR1 is SQVTM, CDR2 ANQGSEA, per germline. Between the trimmed V and J ends, which lost 5 bases and 5 bases, there was a span of 15 bases. The CDR3 protein is CSVPGIPRETQYF. The DNA of the CDR3 is TGCAGCGTTCCCGGGATTCCGAGGGAGACCCAGTACTTC.

This clonotype has a handful of counts. The chain employs TRBV30 and TRBJ1-4, with D unclear. The CDR3 consists of 11 residues. Germline values: CDR1 GTSNPN, CDR2 SVGIG (reference sequence). V lost 3 bases, J lost 5 bases, and 4 bases lay in between. The CDR3 region is CAWSRNEKLFF. DNA for the CDR3: TGTGCCTGGAGCAGGAATGAAAAACTGTTTTTT.

This clonotype showed up just a few times. This may be a read error: a much more frequent sequence differs by one nucleotide. The chain carries TRBV11-3 and TRBJ2-1; 10 positions match TRBD2. The CDR3 length is 16 residues. In germline, CDR1 is SGHNT, CDR2 YENEEA. V was clipped by 5 bases and J by 5 bases; unmatched bases: 9. CDR3 sequence (DNA): TGTGCCAGCAGCCCCGGCAGGACTAGCGGACACAATGAGCAGTTCTTC. Translating gives CASSPGRTSGHNEQFF.

This clonotype was picked up many times. The CDR3 nucleotides are TGCAGCGTTGTACTAGCGGGATCCTACGAGCAGTACTTC. Its translation is CSVVLAGSYEQYF. The chain carries TRBV29-1 and TRBJ2-7; 10 bases are shared with TRBD2. J lost 1 base, V lost 4 bases, and 1 base had no gene match. The CDR3 consists of 13 residues. CDR1 and CDR2 (germline): SQVTM, ANQGSEA.

This clonotype was detected many times. This rearrangement joins TRBV28 to TRBJ1-5, with 8 bases that match TRBD1. Germline CDR1 is MDHEN and CDR2 is SYDVKM. V was clipped by 2 bases and J by 0 bases; unmatched bases: 9. The CDR3 length is 18 residues. The DNA for the CDR3 is TGTGCCAGCAGTTTACGGGGGACAGGTTATTCTAGCAATCAGCCCCAGCATTTT. Translating gives CASSLRGTGYSSNQPQHF.

This clonotype has a handful of counts. This chain joins TRBV29-1 and TRBJ2-5; tentative D call: TRBD1 (5 bases). Trimming removed 0 bases at V and 5 bases at J, with 16 bases between. CDR3 size: 15 residues. CDR1 is SQVTM, CDR2 ANQGSEA, per germline. The CDR3, as DNA: TGCAGCGTTGAAGAGCCCAGGGATTTGATTGAGACCCAGTACTTC. It is translated as CSVEEPRDLIETQYF.

This clonotype was counted at least ten times. The V and J genes are TRBV2 and TRBJ1-1; D gene uncertain. V lost 1 base and J 5 bases, leaving 14 bases between the germline ends. The V gene's germline CDR1 is SNHLY and CDR2 FYNNEI. This CDR3 has 15 amino acids. In DNA form, the CDR3 reads TGTGCCAGCAGTGAAGATCTGGGCGGTGGGACTGAAGCTTTCTTT. Translated, it gives CASSEDLGGGTEAFF. The whole variable domain, filled in from reference TRBV2 and TRBJ1-1, reads EPEVTQTPSHQVTQMGQEVILRCVPISNHLYFYWYRQILGQKVEFLVSFYNNEISEKSEIFDDQFSVERPDGSNFTLKIRSTKLEDSAMYFCASSEDLGGGTEAFFGQGTRLTVV.

This clonotype occurred many times. V and J are TRBV12-3 or TRBV12-4 and TRBJ2-5; D tentatively fits TRBD1 or TRBD2 (5 bases each). Trimming stripped 3 bases from V and 5 bases from J, with 13 bases between. CDR3 size: 14 residues. The CDR3 sequence is CASSLGARGETQYF. For the CDR3, the DNA is TGTGCCAGCAGTTTGGGTGCGAGGGGCGAGACCCAGTACTTC.

This clonotype was observed a handful of times. The rearrangement uses TRBV3-1 and TRBJ1-4; maybe TRBD1 (5 bases). Germline CDR1 reads LGHDT; CDR2 reads YNNKEL (reference sequence). This CDR3 is built from 12 residues. The germline V and J ends were trimmed by 5 bases and 10 bases, with 11 bases remaining between them. The CDR3 DNA is TGTGCCAGCAGCAAGACAGAGGGAAAACTGTTTTTT. This codes for CASSKTEGKLFF.